The rows below give T cell receptor beta chains drawn from one sample of a study of CD8 T cells in ankylosing spondylitis. TCRdb re-derived calls from the 5' RACE reads in MiXCR, one entry per CDR3 protein. The table includes approximately 100,000 distinct CDR3 sequences, almost 8.5% detected once. Sequencing used blood, either unsorted or a sorted T cell fraction (not recorded which). The receptor source for this set is a male donor with ankylosing spondylitis or in good health (not recorded which). The CDR3 runs from the conserved cysteine through the conserved F or W. The order of the fields is D gene, clone size, J gene, V gene, CDR3 protein, CDR3 DNA. A D gene is named only where the DNA matches it firmly. Part of the rows lack a size; the others show once, few, many or a class for expanded clones.

>-|many|TRBJ2-7|TRBV12-3/TRBV12-4
CASSLGRTGEQYF
TGTGCCAGCAGCCTTGGTAGGACTGGCGAGCAGTACTTC
>TRBD1|many|TRBJ2-7|TRBV6-1
CASSRVQGARYEQYF
TGTGCCAGCAGTAGGGTCCAGGGGGCTCGGTACGAGCAGTACTTC
>TRBD2|many|TRBJ2-1|TRBV4-1
CASRLSLLAGGLNEQFF
TGCGCCAGCAGACTCTCCCTTCTAGCGGGAGGGCTGAATGAGCAGTTCTTC
>-|few|TRBJ1-5|TRBV12-3/TRBV12-4
CASSLKRSQPQHF
TGTGCCAGCAGTTTAAAGAGGTCTCAGCCCCAGCATTTT
>-|many|TRBJ2-7|TRBV7-2
CASSLHGGHSLGEQYF
TGTGCCAGCAGCCTACACGGCGGACACTCACTTGGTGAGCAGTACTTC
>-|few|TRBJ1-2|TRBV10-3
CACSSGNGYTF
TGTGCCTGCTCGTCGGGGAATGGCTACACCTTC
>-|many|TRBJ1-3|TRBV7-3
CASSAGFGNTIYF
TGTGCCAGCAGCGCAGGGTTCGGAAACACCATATATTTT
>-|many|TRBJ2-7|TRBV25-1
CASSLNRGSSYEQYF
TGTGCCAGCAGTCTCAATCGGGGTAGCTCCTACGAGCAGTACTTC
>TRBD1|many|TRBJ1-2|TRBV19
CASSIGQGQAYGYTF
TGTGCCAGTAGTATCGGACAGGGGCAGGCCTATGGCTACACCTTC
>-|many|TRBJ1-1|TRBV5-5
CASSPRLDSTNTEAFF
TGTGCCAGCAGCCCCAGGTTGGACAGCACGAACACTGAAGCTTTCTTT
>TRBD2|many|TRBJ2-4|TRBV12-3/TRBV12-4
CASGLAGGANIQYF
TGTGCCAGCGGACTAGCGGGCGGAGCGAACATTCAGTACTTC
>TRBD1|many|TRBJ1-4|TRBV7-8
CASSLGGTGLLLGEKLFF
TGTGCCAGCAGCTTAGGCGGGACAGGGCTATTACTCGGTGAAAAACTGTTTTTT
>-|many|TRBJ2-1|TRBV6-2/TRBV6-3
CASRGLTGNEQFF
TGTGCCAGCAGGGGCCTTACAGGGAATGAGCAGTTCTTC
>TRBD1|many|TRBJ1-2|TRBV11-2
CASSSWTGQDGYTF
TGTGCCAGCAGCTCCTGGACAGGACAGGATGGCTACACCTTC
>-|many|TRBJ1-5|TRBV27
CASSYREGNQPQHF
TGTGCCAGCAGTTACAGGGAAGGCAATCAGCCCCAGCATTTT
>-|-|TRBJ1-1|TRBV20-1
CSARTGNTEAFF
TGCAGTGCTAGAACAGGGAACACTGAAGCTTTCTTT
>-|many|TRBJ2-2|TRBV7-2
CASSLNLGGGGELFF
TGTGCCAGCAGCTTAAATCTGGGAGGGGGCGGGGAGCTGTTTTTT
>TRBD2|-|TRBJ2-3|TRBV10-3
CAISLRKGSGSYAGDTQYF
TGTGCCATCAGTTTAAGGAAAGGTAGCGGGAGTTACGCGGGAGATACGCAGTATTTT
>-|many|TRBJ1-1|TRBV5-1
CASSLDRATEAFF
TGCGCCAGCAGCTTGGACAGGGCCACTGAAGCTTTCTTT
>TRBD2|-|TRBJ2-7|TRBV4-1
CASSFRLAGGAYEQYF
TGCGCCAGCAGCTTTCGACTAGCGGGAGGGGCCTACGAGCAGTACTTC
>-|many|TRBJ2-2|TRBV12-3/TRBV12-4
CASNQGYTGELFF
TGTGCCAGCAATCAGGGGTACACCGGGGAGCTGTTTTTT
>TRBD2|many|TRBJ2-2|TRBV29-1
CSVLGTSAGELFF
TGCAGCGTTCTTGGGACTAGCGCCGGGGAGCTGTTTTTT
>-|-|TRBJ2-7|TRBV11-2
CASSLGPGSLERQYF
TGTGCCAGCAGCTTAGGCCCAGGGTCCCTAGAACGGCAGTACTTC
>-|many|TRBJ2-7|TRBV7-8
CASSLASSAYEQYF
TGTGCCAGCAGCTTAGCTTCGAGCGCCTACGAGCAGTACTTC
>-|many|TRBJ2-1|TRBV12-3/TRBV12-4
CASSMTAGLSKVEQFF
TGTGCCAGCAGTATGACTGCGGGACTCTCGAAGGTAGAGCAGTTCTTC